This T cell receptor (beta chain) is from a study of glioma-infiltrating T cells. This clonotype occurred many times. The CDR3 contains 13 residues. Per the germline V gene, CDR1 is WSHSY and CDR2 is SAAADI. Trimming removed 0 bases from V and 10 bases from J, with 7 bases in between. TCR alpha and beta CDR3 regions were amplified from RNA using iRepertoire nested multiplex PCR. For one-step reverse transcription and amplification, roughly 85-450 ng of tissue mRNA or PBMC total RNA was used. MiXCR, applied by TCRdb to the multiplex PCR reads, yields one record per CDR3 protein. The data contain 90,000 to 100,000 distinct CDR3 sequences, 35% to 50% of them seen just once; the ten biggest clones take up around two fifths.

This chain connects TRBV10-2 to TRBJ1-6; perhaps TRBD1 as D (5 bases). Material for sequencing was glioma tissue, nonneoplastic brain tissue, or PBMCs (not recorded which). The origin of this receptor is a human donor with low-grade glioma or glioblastoma, undergoing nonglioma brain surgery, or in good health (not recorded which). The CDR3 DNA reads TGCGCCAGCAGTGAGTCGGGGCGATCACCCCTCCACTTT. Its translation: CASSESGRSPLHF.